These T cell receptor beta chains were read from a single sample in a study of post-analysis software for immune sequencing data. TCRdb passed the PCR reads through MiXCR, listing each CDR3 protein once. This table has about 820,000 distinct CDR3 sequences, roughly half appearing once. Material: blood. The source of these receptors is a girl aged 10-17 years with multiple sclerosis. Both conserved end residues are part of each CDR3. Fields, in order: V gene, clone size, J gene, D gene, CDR3 DNA, CDR3 protein. The D gene is left open where the match is weak. Clone size is not always given. Where it is, it says once, few, many or a class for expanded clones.

TRBV6-2/TRBV6-3	once	TRBJ2-3	-	TGTGCCAGCACGAGAGTTGGGGACACAGATACGCAGTATTTT	CASTRVGDTDTQYF
TRBV6-4	few	TRBJ2-1	-	TGTGCCAGCAGTGACTCGTCTAGAAGCAATGAGCAGTTCTTC	CASSDSSRSNEQFF
TRBV12-3/TRBV12-4	-	TRBJ2-1	-	TGTGCCAGCAGTTTATTTGTTAGGGACAATGAGCAGTTCTTC	CASSLFVRDNEQFF
TRBV7-3	-	TRBJ2-1	-	TGTGCCAGCAGCCGGACCCTTGGTGAGCAGTTCTTC	CASSRTLGEQFF
TRBV10-3	-	TRBJ2-7	-	TGTGCCATCAGTGAGTGGACCTACGAGCAGTACTTC	CAISEWTYEQYF
TRBV29-1	-	TRBJ1-5	-	TGCAGCGCCGGGACTTGGGATCAGCCCCAGCATTTT	CSAGTWDQPQHF
TRBV12-3/TRBV12-4	-	TRBJ2-4	-	TGTGCCAGCAGTCCCACATACCCTCTAGCCAAAAACATTCAGTACTTC	CASSPTYPLAKNIQYF
TRBV5-5	-	TRBJ1-6	-	TGTGCCAGCAGTTACGACATTCGATCCTATAATTCACCCCTCCACTTT	CASSYDIRSYNSPLHF
TRBV6-5	-	TRBJ2-1	TRBD2	TGTGCCAGCAGTTACTCGGCGGCTAGCGGGAGCATCCACAATGAGCAGTTCTTC	CASSYSAASGSIHNEQFF
TRBV12-3/TRBV12-4	-	TRBJ2-5	-	TGTGCCAGCAGTTTAGCCCCCAGCACTACCCTCCAGTACTTC	CASSLAPSTTLQYF
TRBV20-1	-	TRBJ2-3	TRBD2	TGCAGTGCGAAGCAGAGCGGGAGGACGGATACGCAGTATTTT	CSAKQSGRTDTQYF
TRBV29-1	few	TRBJ1-1	TRBD1	TGCAGCGCGAACCAGGGGGCGAACACTGAAGCTTTCTTT	CSANQGANTEAFF
TRBV3-1	-	TRBJ2-7	-	TGTGCCAGCAGCTTACAGCTAGGCAGAGCCTACGAGCAGTACTTC	CASSLQLGRAYEQYF
TRBV7-2	-	TRBJ1-1	TRBD1	TGTGCCAGCAGGCATACCCAGGGGGGGAACACTGAAGCTTTCTTT	CASRHTQGGNTEAFF
TRBV6-5	few	TRBJ1-2	TRBD1	TGTGCCAGCAGTTACTTACGGGGGCAGGGGGCCTCTAACTATGGCTACACCTTC	CASSYLRGQGASNYGYTF
TRBV6-5	-	TRBJ2-3	TRBD1	TGTGCCAGCAGCGGGACAGGGAGAACAGATACGCAGTATTTT	CASSGTGRTDTQYF
TRBV10-3	-	TRBJ2-1	TRBD1	TGTGCCATCAGGTCGCCGGGACAGGGGGCCAATGAGCAGTTCTTC	CAIRSPGQGANEQFF
TRBV7-6	-	TRBJ2-6	TRBD1	TGTGCCAGCAGCTTAGAAACAGGGGCCACCTCTGGGGCCAACGTCCTGACTTTC	CASSLETGATSGANVLTF
TRBV5-1	-	TRBJ2-3	TRBD2	TGCGCCAGCAGCTTGACTAGCGGGGGACCCACGGATACGCAGTATTTT	CASSLTSGGPTDTQYF
TRBV20-1	-	TRBJ2-1	-	TGCAGTGCTAGAGAGGGTCGTGAGCAGTTCTTC	CSAREGREQFF
TRBV20-1	few	TRBJ2-7	TRBD2	TGCAGTGCTGAGGGACTAGCGGGAATGTACGAGCAGTACTTC	CSAEGLAGMYEQYF
TRBV20-1	-	TRBJ2-7	TRBD2	TGCAGTGCTAGCGCACTAGCGACCCAGGGTCCCTCCGAGCAGTACTTC	CSASALATQGPSEQYF
TRBV10-3	once	TRBJ1-2	-	TGTGCCGCTGGGGCAGGCTATGGCTACACCTTC	CAAGAGYGYTF
TRBV2	few	TRBJ2-3	-	TGTGCCAGCAGTGTGGGACGGGATACGCAGTATTTT	CASSVGRDTQYF
TRBV29-1	few	TRBJ2-5	-	TGCAGCGGTAACAGGGTCCAAGAGACCCAGTACTTC	CSGNRVQETQYF
TRBV20-1	few	TRBJ2-7	TRBD1	TGCAGTGCAGCGGGACAGGGTTACTACGAGCAGTACTTC	CSAAGQGYYEQYF
TRBV11-2	-	TRBJ1-2	TRBD1	TGTGCCAGCAGCTTTGACAGGGTTAACTATGGCTACACCTTC	CASSFDRVNYGYTF
TRBV7-2	-	TRBJ2-7	TRBD2	TGTGCCAGCAGCTGGCTAGCGGAGTTTTACGAGCAGTACTTC	CASSWLAEFYEQYF
TRBV5-1	-	TRBJ1-1	-	TGCGCCAGCAGCTCGGAGGGGGGTGTTACTGAAGCTTTCTTT	CASSSEGGVTEAFF
TRBV2	-	TRBJ1-4	-	TGTGCCAGCAGTTCGACCTCTTCCACAGGGAGGGAACTGTTTTTT	CASSSTSSTGRELFF
TRBV7-8	-	TRBJ2-1	-	TGTGCCAGCAGCCCCCGGGTTCGGTTTGAGCAGTTCTTC	CASSPRVRFEQFF
TRBV29-1	-	TRBJ2-5	TRBD1	TGCAGCGTCGGGACAATGGGACAGGGTCAAGAGACCCAGTACTTC	CSVGTMGQGQETQYF
TRBV20-1	-	TRBJ2-2	-	TGCAGTGCTAGAGATTGGCGGACCCAGGGGACCGGGGAGCTGTTTTTT	CSARDWRTQGTGELFF
TRBV7-2	-	TRBJ2-7	-	TGTGCCAGCAGTCGGGGTGGGGTCTACGAGCAGTACTTC	CASSRGGVYEQYF
TRBV7-2	many	TRBJ1-2	-	TGTGCCAGCTCACCTAGACAGAACTATGGCTACACCTTC	CASSPRQNYGYTF
TRBV5-1	-	TRBJ2-1	-	TGCGCCAGCAGGTCGACAGCAGCCTACAATGAGCAGTTCTTC	CASRSTAAYNEQFF
TRBV7-9	-	TRBJ2-1	TRBD2	TGTGCCAGCAGCTTAGGGAAGCGGGATTATAATGAGCAGTTCTTC	CASSLGKRDYNEQFF
TRBV12-3/TRBV12-4	-	TRBJ2-7	-	TGTGCCAGCAGCTTCAGGTCCTACGAGCAGTACTTC	CASSFRSYEQYF
TRBV6-6	few	TRBJ2-5	-	TGTGCCAGCAGTCCCAAAGTAGAGACCCAGTACTTC	CASSPKVETQYF
TRBV7-8	-	TRBJ2-1	TRBD2	TGTGCCAGCAGCTTAGCGATTAGCGGGAGCTCCTACAATGAGCAGTTCTTC	CASSLAISGSSYNEQFF
TRBV20-1	-	TRBJ2-3	TRBD2	TGCAGTGCTCTAGCGGGGGCGGGAACAGATACGCAGTATTTT	CSALAGAGTDTQYF
TRBV7-3	few	TRBJ2-7	TRBD2	TGTGCCAGCAGCCCTGACGCGGGAGGAAGATACGAGCAGTACTTC	CASSPDAGGRYEQYF
TRBV2	-	TRBJ2-5	-	TGTGCCACCCGAGGGCTACGCCAAGAGACCCAGTACTTC	CATRGLRQETQYF
TRBV7-8	few	TRBJ2-3	TRBD2	TGTGCCAGCAGCTTTCCTGTTAGCGGGGGTCGAGCAGATACGCAGTATTTT	CASSFPVSGGRADTQYF